Included here is one TCR beta chain sequence, with context. What it recognizes is unknown. This entry is derived from a study of T cells in Graves' hyperthyroidism and ophthalmopathy. Points from the study as a whole: Patients with ophthalmopathy were separated from those with stable hyperthyroidism by a 13 V-J model. Ophthalmopathy onset followed model prediction by a median about six months. Most clonotypes that expanded in the thyroid above 0.001 also showed up in blood.

RNA transcripts yielded amplified TCR beta CDR3 regions. Researchers ran a first-round RT-PCR on the TCR CDR3 using the HTBI primer set. TCRdb itself ran the multiplex PCR reads through MiXCR, one entry per CDR3 protein. The sample includes approximately 400,000 distinct CDR3 sequences, roughly 14% of them seen just once. Per germline, CDR1 SGHRS and CDR2 YFSETQ. The CDR3 totals 15 residues. The V and J ends lost 0 bases and 2 bases respectively, with 12 bases between them. The PBMCs were taken from roughly 9.3 ml of fresh peripheral blood. The rearrangement uses TRBV5-1 and TRBJ2-7; D unclear. Material for sequencing was blood. The clonotype was recovered from a woman aged 18 to 35 with Graves' hyperthyroidism. CDR3 region: CASSLEAGVTYEQYF. CDR3 DNA: TGCGCCAGCAGCTTGGAGGCAGGTGTAACCTACGAGCAGTACTTC.